This T cell receptor beta chain appears in the sequencing data of a study of T cells after yellow fever vaccination. In TCRdb, the 5' RACE reads were re-called with MiXCR into one record per CDR3 protein. The sample holds 150,000 to 200,000 distinct CDR3 sequences, 9.3% seen once. This clonotype was detected ten times or more. The clonotype was recovered from a young man who received the YFV17D yellow fever vaccine. Sequencing was performed on CD8+ T cells sorted from PBMCs, taken 45 days after the yellow fever booster vaccination.

CDR3 protein: CASGFLLAGGPNTGELFF. CDR3 bases: TGTGCTAGTGGTTTCCTACTAGCGGGGGGGCCAAACACCGGGGAGCTGTTTTTT. The V and J genes are TRBV12-5 and TRBJ2-2; 13 bases match TRBD2. V was clipped by 3 bases and J by 2 bases; unmatched bases: 6. The CDR3 extends over 18 amino acids. The V gene's germline CDR1 is LGHNT and CDR2 FRNRAP.